Below, one T cell receptor beta chain is given with its context. Its antigen is as yet unknown. V lost 0 bases to trimming and J lost 9 bases; unmatched junction nucleotides: 6. This CDR3 is built from 14 residues. Germline V gives CDR1 SGHTS, CDR2 YDEGEE. This sample stems from a study of cytomegalovirus exposure and HLA in healthy donors. Study-wide results and limits: The study labeled 164 TCR beta chains cytomegalovirus-associated. Across HLA loci, a later analysis found differing TCR association rates, with DRB1 most and HLA-C fewest. Later findings reportedly placed an Asian-associated ancestry cluster below the approximately 650-donor mean for N-insertions.

PCR involved 60 Vbeta and 13 Jbeta primers. Sequenced by immunoSEQ multiplex PCR; TCRdb stores in-frame clones only, minus some. The table shows some 110,000 clones, with roughly 74% occurring only once. The TCR originated in a woman in her fifties or sixties in good health and CMV-seropositive. The chain has TRBV5-8 and TRBJ2-1, with 7 bases fitting TRBD1. The sample consisted of PBMCs. As DNA, the CDR3 is TGTGCCAGCAGCTTGGGAGGGGGCAGGGGTGAGCAGTTCTTC. Its translation: CASSLGGGRGEQFF.